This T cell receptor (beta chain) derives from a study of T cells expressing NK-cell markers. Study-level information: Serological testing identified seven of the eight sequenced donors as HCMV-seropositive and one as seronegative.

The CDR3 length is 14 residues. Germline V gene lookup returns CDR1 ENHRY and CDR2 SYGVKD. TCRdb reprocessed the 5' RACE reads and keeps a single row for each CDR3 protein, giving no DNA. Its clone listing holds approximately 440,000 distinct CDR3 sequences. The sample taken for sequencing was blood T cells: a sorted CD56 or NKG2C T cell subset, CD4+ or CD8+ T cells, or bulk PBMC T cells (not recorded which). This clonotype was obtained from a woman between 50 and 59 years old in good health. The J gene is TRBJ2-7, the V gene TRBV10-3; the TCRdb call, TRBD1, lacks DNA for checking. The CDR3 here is CAIGPQGPSYEQYF.